This T cell receptor (beta chain) was retrieved from a study of shared clonotypes between healthy human individuals (dated by TCRdb to the early 2020s). Concerning the study at large: The cohort comprised a couple of women and three men aged 18 to 49 years. For each donor, CD4 naive and CD4 memory were each run on three plates, CD8 naive on two plates, and CD8 memory on one plate. The study deeply sequenced blood TCR repertoires of about 5 healthy adults to estimate repertoire size and the extent of clonotype sharing between individuals. Different laboratories and diverse techniques were used to prepare libraries and sequence TCR repertoires, to increase sequencing depth and limit assay-specific biases. Between about 0.8 and 9.5 billion PBMCs per donor were obtained by leukapheresis. Points the paper makes about the study in general: Sampling was restricted to blood, and TCR repertoires in tissue are likely to differ from TCR repertoires in blood. Higher generation probabilities were observed for clonotypes shared by all four sorted-subset donors than for non-shared clonotypes. Estimated clonotype richness was generally larger for naive than for memory subsets. Even with the large sequencing depth, rarefaction of the sorted-subset datasets indicated that sequencing was incomplete. Based on pairwise subsampling, the degree of clonotype sharing among donors was expected to be affected by sequencing depth. Across four donors, about 4.5% of naive CD4, 3.5% of naive CD8, 2.3% of memory CD4, and about 0.4% of memory CD8 clonotypes were shared. Because the study included a small number of donors, the genetic and exposure-history diversity represented was limited.

About this clone: No antigen is known for it. Base-call qualities are not available, and no considerably larger clone is one nucleotide away.

Using the deep immunoSEQ assay, TCR CDR3 regions were amplified from genomic DNA by multiplex PCR. Extracted genomic DNA from each cell subset was spread evenly across all wells of several immunoSEQ 96-well plates, with each plate serving as a replicate. Each replicate PCR for sorted subsets received approximately 220 ng genomic DNA, equal to roughly 33,000 T cell genomes. Purified libraries were measured with a Qubit 3.0 fluorometer, size-checked on a Bioanalyzer 2100, and measured again with the KAPA Library Quantification kit. A separate single-read 150-cycle Illumina NextSeq 550 flow cell was used to sequence each immunoSEQ 96-well plate. The authors' pipeline ran thus. Because only junctional sequences without quality scores were contained in the immunoSEQ output, filtering matching that applied to full-length reads could not be performed. Sequences were annotated with PyIR, a Python wrapper for IgBLAST v1.9, and V/J genes and CDR3 were assigned using IMGT germline references. Any read was removed if the V/J assignment was weak (E-value above 1e-6), the CDR3 was missing, or the read contained stop codons, out-of-frame junctions, or ambiguous translated residues. V3J clonotypes were defined as sequences sharing the same inferred V gene, J gene, and CDR3 amino acid sequence. Percentage overlap between repertoires was calculated by dividing the number of shared unique clonotypes by the size of the smaller repertoire. Richness of each repertoire was evaluated using RTK rarefaction, the Chao1 estimator, and Recon v2.1 estimates of unobserved clonotypes. OLGA was used to compute generation probabilities for all TCRbeta clonotypes that the gDNA method yielded from several donors. TCRdb limited this immuneACCESS table to in-frame rearrangements with V and J called. A share of clones is missing; checked studies link under half to unresolved V genes, and the rest is unexplained. The DNA gave D and trimming, while V, J and clone size come from that table. The sample records 2.3 million or so clones, 85% to 95% of which are singletons. The ten largest make up 0.35% to 0.45% of the sample.

The germline V gene yields SGHRS for CDR1 and YFSETQ for CDR2. Germline trimming amounts to 2 bases on V and 4 bases on J, with 8 as the count of junction bases outside the gene matches. From the cysteine through the phenylalanine, the CDR3 covers 15 amino acids. Only the CDR3 region is kept as DNA, spanning 45 bases read in frame from base 1. Healthy HIV-negative adults with no recently reported acute infections or vaccinations were included as donors. All donors were Caucasian adults living in Nashville, Tennessee, USA. CD4+ T cells were enriched by magnetic negative selection; naive cells were then positively selected on CD45RA, and the negative fraction formed the memory subset. Blood was obtained by leukapheresis, after which PBMCs were separated by Ficoll-Histopaque density gradient centrifugation and cryopreserved in liquid nitrogen vapor phase. Purity and quantity of every magnetically sorted T cell population were checked by analytical flow cytometry. Each sorted fraction had its genomic DNA isolated and then quantified by UV absorbance on a Nanodrop 2000c.

This receptor was taken from a man between 18 and 35 years old in good health. Some clones in this sample may be carry-over from other donors' samples. In this chain, TRBV5-1 is recombined with TRBJ1-2; 7 of the junction bases match TRBD1. The specimen was naive CD4+ T cells from PBMCs. The cell subset or site label, read with the paper, signifies: CD45RA+ positively selected. The sequence in DNA is TGCGCCAGCAGCTTCGATGGGACAGCGGCCTATGGCTACACCTTC. It translates as CASSFDGTAAYGYTF.